The source of this T cell receptor beta chain is a study of blood T cell repertoires in COVID-19. The CDR3 is 15 amino acids. V lost 0 bases and J lost 2, with 6 bases in between. Germline CDR1 reads SGHDT; CDR2 reads YYEEEE. Profiling relied on immunoSEQ multiplex PCR, and the TCRdb table lists in-frame clones only, not all of them. The table lists some 150,000 clones, 85% to 90% of them singletons. The sample comprised peripheral blood. The V and J genes are TRBV5-6 and TRBJ2-6, with a possible D match to TRBD1 (5 bases). The clonotype was recovered from a woman aged 50 to 65 with active or convalescent COVID-19. CDR3 bases: TGTGCCAGCAGCTTGGGGGGCGCTGGGGCCAACGTCCTGACTTTC. It translates to CASSLGGAGANVLTF. Filled out from reference TRBV5-6 and TRBJ2-6, the complete variable domain reads DAGVTQSPTHLIKTRGQQVTLRCSPKSGHDTVSWYQQALGQGPQFIFQYYEEEERQRGNFPDRFSGHQFPNYSSELNVNALLLGDSALYLCASSLGGAGANVLTFGAGSRLTVL.